The sequence of this T cell receptor (beta chain) was determined in a study of identical twins. General study findings and limits: Not following the same donors, the study drew its conclusions from cross-sectional statistical analysis.

In TCRdb, the 5' RACE reads were re-called with MiXCR into one record per CDR3 protein. The sample consists of some 730,000 distinct CDR3 sequences, about 18% of them appearing once. Deletions cut 5 bases from V and 0 bases from J, with 12 bases between. The CDR3 consists of 15 residues. Germline values: CDR1 SGHRS, CDR2 YFSETQ. Comments on this clonotype: Its target is unknown.

This sample was also put to use in a study of T cells expressing NK-cell markers. That publication notes: In several experiments, an anti-gamma-delta TCR antibody restricted sorting to alpha-beta TCR T cells.

This sequence originates from a woman aged 18-29 years in good health. Sequenced: PBMCs. The V call is TRBV5-1, the J call TRBJ1-3, with D tentatively TRBD1 (5 bases). The CDR3 sequence is CASSSGPSSGNTIYF. The CDR3 DNA is TGCGCCAGCAGTTCGGGGCCCTCCTCTGGAAACACCATATATTTT.